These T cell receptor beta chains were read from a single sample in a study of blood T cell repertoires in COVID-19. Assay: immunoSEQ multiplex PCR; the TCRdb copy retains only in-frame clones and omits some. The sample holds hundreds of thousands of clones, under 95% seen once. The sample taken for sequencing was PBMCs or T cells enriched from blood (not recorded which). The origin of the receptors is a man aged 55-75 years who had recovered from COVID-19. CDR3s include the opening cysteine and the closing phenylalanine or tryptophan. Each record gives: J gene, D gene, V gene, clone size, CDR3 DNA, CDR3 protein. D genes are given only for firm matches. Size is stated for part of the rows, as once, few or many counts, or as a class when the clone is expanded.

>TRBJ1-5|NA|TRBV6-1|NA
TGTGCCAGCAGTGAAAGGCACTATAGCAATCAGCCCCAGCATTTT
CASSERHYSNQPQHF
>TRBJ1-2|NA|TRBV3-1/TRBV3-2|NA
TGTGCCAGCAGCCAACAGGGCGCTAACTATGGCTACACCTTC
CASSQQGANYGYTF
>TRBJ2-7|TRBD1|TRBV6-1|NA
TGTGCCAGCAGTGAAATACAGGGGATCTCCTACGAGCAGTACTTC
CASSEIQGISYEQYF
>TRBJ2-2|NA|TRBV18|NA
TGTGCCAGCTCACCAGTCTCCGGGGAGCTGTTTTTT
CASSPVSGELFF
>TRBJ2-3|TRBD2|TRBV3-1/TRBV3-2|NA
TGTGCCAGCAGCCTCTCTAGCGGAAAGCTCTTAGGAGATACGCAGTATTTT
CASSLSSGKLLGDTQYF
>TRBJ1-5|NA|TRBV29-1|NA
TGCAGCGTTGGGTCAGGGAATAGCAATCAGCCCCAGCATTTT
CSVGSGNSNQPQHF
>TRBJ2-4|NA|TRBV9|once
TGTGCCAGCAGCGCATCGGGAACTAGGGTAGCCAAAAACATTCAGTACTTC
CASSASGTRVAKNIQYF
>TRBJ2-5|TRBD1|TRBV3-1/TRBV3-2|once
TGTGCCAGCAGCCGAGGGACAGGCCGGGAGACCCAGTACTTC
CASSRGTGRETQYF
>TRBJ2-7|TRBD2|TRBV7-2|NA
TGTGCCAGCAGCAAGGGACTAGTAGTGAACCCGTACGAGCAGTACTTC
CASSKGLVVNPYEQYF
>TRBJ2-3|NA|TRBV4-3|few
TGCGCCAGCAGGGATACTAGTTTAGGTACAGATACGCAGTATTTT
CASRDTSLGTDTQYF
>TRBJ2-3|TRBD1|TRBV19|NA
TGTGCCAGTAGTACGGGACAGGGTAGGAGTACGCAGTATTTT
CASSTGQGRSTQYF
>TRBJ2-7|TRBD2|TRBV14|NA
TGTGCCAGCAGCCAAATAGGGCTAGCGGCATACGAGCAGTACTTC
CASSQIGLAAYEQYF
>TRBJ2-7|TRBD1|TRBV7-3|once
TGTGCCAGCAGCCCTACAGGGGGCCCCTACGAGCAGTACTTC
CASSPTGGPYEQYF
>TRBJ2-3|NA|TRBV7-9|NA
TGTGCCAGCAACCTTAGCGGTGATACGCAGTATTTT
CASNLSGDTQYF
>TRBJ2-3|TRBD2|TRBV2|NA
TGTGCCAGCACGACTAGCAGCCGCACAGATACGCAGTATTTT
CASTTSSRTDTQYF
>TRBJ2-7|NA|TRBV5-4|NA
TGTGCCAGCAGCTTGAGGCAGGGTGCCCACGAGCAGTACTTC
CASSLRQGAHEQYF
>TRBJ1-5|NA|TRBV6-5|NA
TGTGCCACCCTCGGGATGGGAGAACAGCCCCAGCATTTT
CATLGMGEQPQHF
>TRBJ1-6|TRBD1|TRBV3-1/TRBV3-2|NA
TGTGCCAGCAAACAGGGGGGATCACCCCTCCACTTT
CASKQGGSPLHF
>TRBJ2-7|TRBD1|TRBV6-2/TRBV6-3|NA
TGTGCCAGCAGCCCGGGACAGGGAAGGTACGAGCAGTACTTC
CASSPGQGRYEQYF
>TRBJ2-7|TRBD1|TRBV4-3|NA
TGCGCCAGCAGCCAGAGGGACAGGGGGGGCTACGAGCAGTACTTC
CASSQRDRGGYEQYF
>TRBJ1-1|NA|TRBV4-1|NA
TGCGCCAGCAGCCAAGAGGAACAGTTGAACACTGAAGCTTTCTTT
CASSQEEQLNTEAFF
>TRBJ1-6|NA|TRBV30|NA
TGTGCCTGGAGGACACCCGACAGCTCATATAATTCACCCCTCCACTTT
CAWRTPDSSYNSPLHF
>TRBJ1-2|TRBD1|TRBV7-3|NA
TGTGCCAGCAGCCCCACGGTAGGGGGCATCTATGGCTACACCTTC
CASSPTVGGIYGYTF
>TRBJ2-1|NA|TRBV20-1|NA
TGCAGTGCGTTCAGGGCCGTCGAGCAGTTCTTC
CSAFRAVEQFF
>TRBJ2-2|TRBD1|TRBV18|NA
TGTGCCAGCTCACCACCGATAGGACAGGGTAATGACACCGGGGAGCTGTTTTTT
CASSPPIGQGNDTGELFF
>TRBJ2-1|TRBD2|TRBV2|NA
TGTGCCAGCGGAAGGGAGGGCGGTCTCAATGAGCAGTTCTTC
CASGREGGLNEQFF
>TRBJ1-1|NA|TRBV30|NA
TGTGCCTGGAGTCGAGGGATGAACACTGAAGCTTTCTTT
CAWSRGMNTEAFF
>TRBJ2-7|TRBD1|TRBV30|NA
TGTGCCTGGAGCGAAGGACAGGGTTCCTACGAGCAGTACTTC
CAWSEGQGSYEQYF
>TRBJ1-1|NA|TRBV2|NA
TGTGCCCGCTGGGGGGGCCGGGGGGCGTTTGAAGCTTTCTTT
CARWGGRGAFEAFF
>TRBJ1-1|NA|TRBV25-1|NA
TGTGCCAGCAGTGGTCGTCCCACTGAAGCTTTCTTT
CASSGRPTEAFF
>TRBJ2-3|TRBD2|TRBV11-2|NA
TGTGCCAGCAGCTCCGGACTAGCGGGGGGGAACACAGATACGCAGTATTTT
CASSSGLAGGNTDTQYF
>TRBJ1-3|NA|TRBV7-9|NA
TGTGCCAGCAGCTCCGCCCGGGGGACTCGAAACACCATATATTTT
CASSSARGTRNTIYF
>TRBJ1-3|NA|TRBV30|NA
TGTGCGATAGGGGGTAACTCTGGAAACACCATATATTTT
CAIGGNSGNTIYF
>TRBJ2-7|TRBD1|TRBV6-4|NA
TGTGCCAGCAGGGGGACAGGGCTAGAGTACGAGCAGTACTTC
CASRGTGLEYEQYF
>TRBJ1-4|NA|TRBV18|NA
TGTGCCAGCTCACCTCAGGGCACCGGCAACCATGAAAAACTGTTTTTT
CASSPQGTGNHEKLFF
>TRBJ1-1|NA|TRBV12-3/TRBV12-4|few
TGTGCCAGCAGTTTAAGAGAGCTTGAAGCTTTCTTT
CASSLRELEAFF
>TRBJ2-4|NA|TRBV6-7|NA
TGTGCCAGCAGTTACTCGGCAGGAAATACCAAAAACATTCAGTACTTC
CASSYSAGNTKNIQYF
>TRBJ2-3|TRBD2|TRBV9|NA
TGTGCCAGCAGCGCTTACGGGAGGGCTCCAGGGAGGGGCACAGATACGCAGTATTTT
CASSAYGRAPGRGTDTQYF
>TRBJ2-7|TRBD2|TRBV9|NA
TGTGCCAGCAGCGTAGACCACGGGGGGATCTACGAGCAGTACTTC
CASSVDHGGIYEQYF
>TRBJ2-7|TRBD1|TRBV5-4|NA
TGTGCCAGCAGCTTGGACAGGGGACCTGGCCACGAGCAGTACTTC
CASSLDRGPGHEQYF
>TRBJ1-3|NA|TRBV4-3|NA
TGCGCCAGCAGCCAAGAATCTCACAGGGTATCTGGAAACACCATATATTTT
CASSQESHRVSGNTIYF
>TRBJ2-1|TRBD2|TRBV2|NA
TGTGCCAGCAGTGGTGGTAGCGGGAGTAGTAATGAGCAGTTCTTC
CASSGGSGSSNEQFF
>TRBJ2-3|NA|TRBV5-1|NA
TGCGCCAGCAGCTTGGGCGGGGTAAGCACAGATACGCAGTATTTT
CASSLGGVSTDTQYF
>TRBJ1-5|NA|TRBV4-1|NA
TGCGCCAGCAGCCAAGGGGGCGGACAGCCCCAGCATTTT
CASSQGGGQPQHF
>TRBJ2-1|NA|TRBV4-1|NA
TGCGCCAGCAGCCAACAGAACGGGGTCAATGAGCAGTTCTTC
CASSQQNGVNEQFF
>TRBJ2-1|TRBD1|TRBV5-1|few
TGCGCCAGCGGAAGATCCCCTCCGGGACAGGTAAACAATGAGCAGTTCTTC
CASGRSPPGQVNNEQFF
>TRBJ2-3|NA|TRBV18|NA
TGTGCCAGCTCACCACTCGGGGGACAGATAAACACAGATACGCAGTATTTT
CASSPLGGQINTDTQYF
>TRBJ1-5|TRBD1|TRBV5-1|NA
TGCGCCAGCAGCTTGAAGACAGGGGGTAATCAGCCCCAGCATTTT
CASSLKTGGNQPQHF
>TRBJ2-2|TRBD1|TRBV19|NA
TGTGCCAGTAGTGGCTTCGGGACAGACACCGGGGAGCTGTTTTTT
CASSGFGTDTGELFF
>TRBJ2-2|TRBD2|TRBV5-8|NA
TGTGCCAGCAGGGGAGGGGCCCTACCTACCGGGGAGCTGTTTTTT
CASRGGALPTGELFF
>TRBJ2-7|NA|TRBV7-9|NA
TGTGCCAGCAGCTTAGGGTGGACAGCAGGTACCTACGAGCAGTACTTC
CASSLGWTAGTYEQYF
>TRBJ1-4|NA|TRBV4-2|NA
TGTGCCAGCAGCTTAAAGGGGCAGGGCCCTGAAAAACTGTTTTTT
CASSLKGQGPEKLFF
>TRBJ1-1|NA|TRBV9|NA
TGTGCCAGCAGCGGGAGAGGTGAAGCTTTCTTT
CASSGRGEAFF
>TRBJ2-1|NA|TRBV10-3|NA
TGTGCCATCAGTGAAACTACCAACATTGCAAATGAGCAGTTCTTC
CAISETTNIANEQFF
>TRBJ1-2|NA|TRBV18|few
TGTGCCAGCTCAGAGGCCGGGGGTAACTATGGCTACACCTTC
CASSEAGGNYGYTF
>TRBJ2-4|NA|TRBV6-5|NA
TGTGCCAGCAGTCCCGGGATCGCAGCCAAAAACATTCAGTACTTC
CASSPGIAAKNIQYF
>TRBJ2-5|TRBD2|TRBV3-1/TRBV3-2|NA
TGTGCCAGCAGCCGAAGCGGGAGAGGTGAAGAGACCCAGTACTTC
CASSRSGRGEETQYF
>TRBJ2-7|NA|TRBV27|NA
TGTGCCAGCAGGCTCTCTCGTCGGGGAATCTCCTACGAGCAGTACTTC
CASRLSRRGISYEQYF
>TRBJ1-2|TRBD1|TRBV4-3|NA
TGCGCCAGCAGCCCGGACAGGGGCTATGGCTACACCTTC
CASSPDRGYGYTF